A single sample gave rise to the 17 T cell receptor beta chains below, sequenced in a study of molecular identifiers for immune sequencing clone quantification. TCRdb reanalysed the PCR reads using MiXCR and keeps one entry per CDR3 protein. The sample records hundreds of thousands of distinct CDR3 sequences, approximately 24% being singletons. The sequenced material came from naive CD8+ T cells from blood, with Jurkat cell RNA spiked in. Subset indicated: FACS-sorted CD8+CD4-CCR7+CD45RA+ naive T cells. These receptors were collected from a human donor in good health. Some libraries in this study had Jurkat cell RNA spiked in.

The chain combines TRBV30 with TRBJ1-1, with D hard to call. Trimming left V 0 bases short and J 7 bases short, with 9 bases between. The CDR3 has 12 residues. The V gene's germline CDR1 is GTSNPN and CDR2 SVGIG (reference sequence). Here the CDR3 reads CAWSVDLIEAFF. CDR3 DNA: TGTGCCTGGAGTGTAGACTTGATTGAAGCTTTCTTT.

This chain uses TRBV12-3 or TRBV12-4 with TRBJ1-5; D unclear. Trimming removed 1 base at V and 0 bases at J, with 13 bases between. This CDR3 contains 17 residues. The CDR3 sequence is CASSLDLGTYSNQPQHF. The CDR3 DNA reads as TGTGCCAGCAGTTTAGATTTAGGAACATATAGCAATCAGCCCCAGCATTTT.

There are a few counts of this clonotype. V usage is TRBV4-1 and J usage is TRBJ2-7; D uncertain. The CDR3 runs to 15 residues. Germline-derived CDR1 and CDR2 are MGHRA and YSYEKL. V lost 3 bases to trimming and J lost 0 bases, with 12 bases between them. This chain's CDR3 is CASSQGGLSSYEQYF. DNA of the CDR3: TGCGCCAGCAGCCAGGGCGGTCTTAGCTCCTACGAGCAGTACTTC.

This clonotype occurred many times. The gene calls are TRBV20-1 and TRBJ2-3; the D gene is possibly TRBD1 (5 bases). Germline CDR1 and CDR2: DFQATT and SNEGSKA (reference sequence). This CDR3 spans 15 amino acids. V lost 6 bases to trimming and J lost 2 bases, with 18 bases between them. The CDR3 nucleotides are TGCAGTGCCATCCTTTGGGGCGAAAACACAGATACGCAGTATTTT. This translates into CSAILWGENTDTQYF.

The table lists this clonotype with a few counts. The chain employs TRBV9 and TRBJ2-7; 9 bases match TRBD1. This CDR3 has 15 amino acids. After removal of 4 bases from V and 5 bases from J, the junction contained 10 bases not matched to a gene. The germline CDR1 and CDR2 sequences are SGDLS and YYNGEE. The chain's CDR3 is CASSPAGTGIHEQYF. CDR3 coding DNA: TGTGCCAGCAGCCCCGCCGGGACAGGGATCCACGAGCAGTACTTC.

This clonotype appeared many times. The genes are TRBV5-1 and TRBJ2-7; D call uncertain. Germline V gene lookup returns CDR1 SGHRS and CDR2 YFSETQ. V was shortened by 5 bases and J by 2 bases, with 11 bases between the two germline ends. CDR3 length: 13 residues. The CDR3 loop is CASSPPSAYEQYF. The CDR3 bases are TGCGCCAGCAGTCCGCCAAGCGCCTACGAGCAGTACTTC.

The J gene is TRBJ1-4, the V gene TRBV7-9; 8 bases fit TRBD1. CDR1 is SEHNR and CDR2 is FQNEAQ in the germline V gene (reference sequence). V lost 5 bases to trimming and J lost 8 bases; unmatched junction nucleotides: 7. The CDR3 totals 14 residues. The CDR3 loop reads CASSLGQGMEKLFF. CDR3 nucleotides: TGTGCCAGCAGCCTCGGACAGGGTATGGAAAAACTGTTTTTT. The whole variable domain, remainder taken from reference TRBV7-9 and TRBJ1-4, is DTGVSQNPRHKITKRGQNVTFRCDPISEHNRLYWYRQTLGQGPEFLTYFQNEAQLEKSRLLSDRFSAERPKGSFSTLEIQRTEQGDSAMYLCASSLGQGMEKLFFGSGTQLSVL.

The rearrangement uses TRBV7-9 and TRBJ1-6, with D unresolved. This CDR3 is built from 12 residues. The germline V gene encodes CDR1 SEHNR and CDR2 FQNEAQ (reference sequence). The ends were cut back, 5 bases at V and 6 bases at J, with 5 bases in the middle. The CDR3 DNA is TGTGCCAGCAGCGGACCTAATTCACCCCTCCACTTT. Amino acid sequence: CASSGPNSPLHF.

The J gene is TRBJ2-1, the V gene TRBV14; 9 bases fit TRBD1. The ends lost 0 bases at V and 15 bases at J; junction bases unmatched: 6. Germline-derived CDR1 and CDR2 are SGHDN and FVKESK. The CDR3 length is 13 residues. The CDR3 region has the DNA TGTGCCAGCAGCCAAGATCCGAGACAGGGGGGGTTCTTC. Its translation: CASSQDPRQGGFF.

As to this clonotype: A much larger clone differs by one base, so this may be a read error. CDR3 loop: CASSSWSETSTDTQYF. Written as DNA, the CDR3 is TGTGCCAGCAGCTCTTGGTCGGAAACTAGCACAGATACGCAGTATTTT. The chain couples TRBV7-8 to TRBJ2-3; D unresolved. Germline V gene lookup returns CDR1 SGHVS and CDR2 FQNEAQ. The CDR3 is made up of 16 amino acids. The ends were cut back, 4 bases at V and 0 bases at J, with 14 bases in the middle.

CDR3 bases: TGCGCCAGCAGCCAGAACCCCTCCGGGACAGGGTTCGACGAGCAGTACTTC. Its translation: CASSQNPSGTGFDEQYF. The chain is built from TRBV4-3 and TRBJ2-7; 9 nucleotides line up with TRBD1. J was trimmed by 5 bases and V by 3 bases; bases with no gene match: 14. Per the germline V gene, CDR1 is LGHNA and CDR2 is YSLEER. The CDR3 has 17 amino acids.

In this sample, this clonotype turned up many times. The J gene is TRBJ2-7, the V gene TRBV20-1; TRBD2 aligns across 9 bases. CDR1 is DFQATT, CDR2 SNEGSKA, per germline (reference sequence). The V gene end was trimmed by 6 bases and the J gene end by 3 bases; junction bases not matched to a gene: 6. The CDR3 runs to 13 residues. This chain's CDR3 is CSAHWREGYEQYF. The CDR3 bases are TGCAGTGCCCACTGGCGGGAGGGCTACGAGCAGTACTTC.

In regard to this clonotype: The junction differs from germline at one of its ends, possibly a read error. V usage is TRBV3-1 and J usage is TRBJ2-1, with D unclear. The CDR3 length is 16 residues. In germline, CDR1 is LGHDT, CDR2 YNNKEL (reference sequence). CDR3: CASNQASDLTYNEQFF. In nucleotides, the CDR3 is TGTGCCAGCAACCAAGCAAGCGATCTCACCTACAATGAGCAGTTCTTC.

In this sample, this clonotype turned up many times. The chain joins TRBV11-2 to TRBJ2-5, with 7 nucleotides matching TRBD2. The CDR3 consists of 12 residues. The V gene's germline CDR1 is SGHAT and CDR2 FQNNGV. With 5 bases clipped from V and 4 bases from J, the junction kept 1 base outside the gene matches. The CDR3 protein is CASSLAVETQYF. The CDR3 DNA reads TGTGCCAGCAGCCTAGCGGTAGAGACCCAGTACTTC. Using reference TRBV11-2 and TRBJ2-5 for the parts outside the CDR3, the full variable domain is EAGVAQSPRYKIIEKRQSVAFWCNPISGHATLYWYQQILGQGPKLLIQFQNNGVVDDSQLPKDRFSAERLKGVDSTLKIQPAKLEDSAVYLCASSLAVETQYFGPGTRLLVL.

In this sample, this clonotype turned up many times. V usage is TRBV12-5 and J usage is TRBJ2-1; D perhaps matches TRBD1 (5 bases). There are 14 residues in the CDR3. CDR1 LGHNT and CDR2 FRNRAP come from the germline V gene. Trimming pared 6 bases from V and 7 bases from J, leaving 16 bases between. This CDR3 reads CASGPPAGLNEQFF. The CDR3 nucleotides read TGTGCTAGTGGCCCCCCCGCAGGGTTGAATGAGCAGTTCTTC.

This clonotype was seen at least ten times. The chain joins TRBV4-1 to TRBJ1-1; D is possibly TRBD1 (5 bases). In germline, CDR1 is MGHRA, CDR2 YSYEKL. CDR3 size: 14 residues. V was cut by 3 bases and J by 3 bases, with 11 bases left in between. DNA of the CDR3: TGCGCCAGCAGCCATGTCCTAGGGGACACTGAAGCTTTCTTT. It specifies CASSHVLGDTEAFF.

The CDR3 DNA is TGTGCCAGCAGTTACTCTACTAGCGGGAGTTTGTACGAGCAGTACTTC. This codes for CASSYSTSGSLYEQYF. The gene calls are TRBV6-2 or TRBV6-3 and TRBJ2-7; 11 nucleotides agree with TRBD2. The V gene's germline CDR1 is MNHEY and CDR2 SVGEGT. CDR3 length: 16 amino acids. The trim removed 0 bases at V and 4 bases at J, leaving 5 bases unmatched.